A single sample is the source of the 10 T cell receptor beta chains below, sequenced in a study of T cell responses to AZD1222 COVID-19 vaccine. Profiling relied on immunoSEQ multiplex PCR, and the TCRdb table lists in-frame clones only, not all of them. Here the sample spans approximately 67,000 clones, roughly 89% being singletons. Source: peripheral blood, taken on day 0 of AZD1222 vaccination. These receptors were collected from an adult in good health.

The gene calls are TRBV20-1 and TRBJ2-7; D gene ambiguous. Germline loops: CDR1 DFQATT, CDR2 SNEGSKA (reference sequence). CDR3 size: 11 residues. V lost 7 bases, J lost 0 bases, and 7 bases lay in between. Here the CDR3 reads CSVMSSYEQYF. CDR3 coding DNA: TGCAGTGTTATGAGCTCCTACGAGCAGTACTTC.

This chain connects TRBV14 to TRBJ2-1, with D unclear. V lost 1 base and J lost 6, with 22 bases in between. The CDR3 consists of 18 residues. The germline CDR1 and CDR2 sequences are SGHDN and FVKESK. This CDR3 reads CASSQGFHSLIALNEQFF. CDR3 nucleotides: TGTGCCAGCAGCCAAGGCTTTCACAGTCTTATAGCCCTCAATGAGCAGTTCTTC.

This chain links TRBV2 with TRBJ2-1, with TRBD2 matching 7 bases. From germline, CDR1 is SNHLY and CDR2 FYNNEI. Trimming took 6 bases from V and 8 from J; bases not matched to a gene: 7. This CDR3 contains 13 residues. Here the CDR3 reads CASRLASLDEQFF. The CDR3, as DNA: TGTGCCAGCAGACTAGCGAGTCTCGATGAGCAGTTCTTC.

The chain has TRBV18 and TRBJ1-3; D gene unclear. This CDR3 has 16 residues. V was pared by 3 bases and J by 0 bases, with 12 bases between. Per the germline V gene, CDR1 is KGHSH and CDR2 is LQKENI. The CDR3 sequence: CASSPRGPRSGNTIYF. The CDR3 nucleotides are TGTGCCAGCTCACCGAGAGGACCTCGCTCTGGAAACACCATATATTTT.

This sequence joins TRBV5-4 and TRBJ2-7; D unclear. Germline CDR1 is SGHNT and CDR2 is YYREEE (reference sequence). The CDR3 covers 12 residues. The germline V and J ends were trimmed by 0 bases and 9 bases, with 10 bases remaining between them. The CDR3 protein is CASSLALGGQYF. As DNA, the CDR3 is TGTGCCAGCAGCTTGGCCTTGGGCGGGCAGTACTTC.

The chain employs TRBV28 and TRBJ1-6; D gene uncertain. This CDR3 is built from 16 residues. Germline CDR1 and CDR2: MDHEN and SYDVKM. V was trimmed by 2 bases and J by 3 bases, leaving 11 bases between them. Written as DNA, the CDR3 is TGTGCCAGCAGTTTAATGGGCACCAACTATAATTCACCCCTCCACTTT. It encodes CASSLMGTNYNSPLHF.

The rearrangement joins TRBV10-3 to TRBJ1-5; D ambiguous. Germline V lookup: CDR1 ENHRY, CDR2 SYGVKD. CDR3 length: 16 residues. Trimming stripped 0 bases from V and 0 bases from J, with 9 bases between. Here the CDR3 DNA reads TGTGCCATCAGTGAGTCGTGGCAAAATAGCAATCAGCCCCAGCATTTT. It is translated as CAISESWQNSNQPQHF.

The rearrangement joins TRBV15 to TRBJ1-5, with D maybe TRBD1 (5 bases). The CDR3 has 15 residues. Germline V lookup: CDR1 LNHNV, CDR2 YYDKDF (reference sequence). Trimming stripped 5 bases from V and 0 bases from J, with 11 bases between. CDR3 amino acids: CATSVGGDSNQPQHF. Written as DNA, the CDR3 is TGTGCCACCAGCGTTGGAGGGGATAGCAATCAGCCCCAGCATTTT.

The chain couples TRBV19 to TRBJ2-5, with unresolved D. The CDR3 consists of 16 residues. Looked up from germline, CDR1 is LNHDA and CDR2 is SQIVND (reference sequence). V was shortened by 5 bases and J by 0 bases, with 16 bases between the two germline ends. The CDR3 nucleotides read TGTGCCAGTAGTGGGTTGGCAGACTCGTACCAAGAGACCCAGTACTTC. Its protein product is CASSGLADSYQETQYF.

Only one count was recorded for this clone. CDR3 sequence: CASSTQRPGLDYGYTF. CDR3 nucleotide sequence: TGTGCCAGCAGCACTCAACGTCCAGGTCTCGACTATGGCTACACCTTC. This chain joins TRBV7-9 and TRBJ1-2, with D unclear. There are 16 residues in the CDR3. Germline V gene sequence: CDR1 SEHNR, CDR2 FQNEAQ (reference sequence). V was cut by 5 bases and J by 3 bases, with 19 bases left in between.